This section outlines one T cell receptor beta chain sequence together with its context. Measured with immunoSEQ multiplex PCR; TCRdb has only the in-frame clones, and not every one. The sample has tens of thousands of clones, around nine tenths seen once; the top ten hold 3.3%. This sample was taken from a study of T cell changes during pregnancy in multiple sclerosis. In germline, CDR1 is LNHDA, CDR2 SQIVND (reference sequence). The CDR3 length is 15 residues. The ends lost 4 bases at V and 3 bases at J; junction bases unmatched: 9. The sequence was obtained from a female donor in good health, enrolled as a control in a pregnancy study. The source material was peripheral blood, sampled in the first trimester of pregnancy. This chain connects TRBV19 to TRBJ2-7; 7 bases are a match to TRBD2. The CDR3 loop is CASSTPSGGYYEQYF. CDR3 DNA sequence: TGTGCCAGTAGTACCCCTAGCGGAGGCTACTACGAGCAGTACTTC.